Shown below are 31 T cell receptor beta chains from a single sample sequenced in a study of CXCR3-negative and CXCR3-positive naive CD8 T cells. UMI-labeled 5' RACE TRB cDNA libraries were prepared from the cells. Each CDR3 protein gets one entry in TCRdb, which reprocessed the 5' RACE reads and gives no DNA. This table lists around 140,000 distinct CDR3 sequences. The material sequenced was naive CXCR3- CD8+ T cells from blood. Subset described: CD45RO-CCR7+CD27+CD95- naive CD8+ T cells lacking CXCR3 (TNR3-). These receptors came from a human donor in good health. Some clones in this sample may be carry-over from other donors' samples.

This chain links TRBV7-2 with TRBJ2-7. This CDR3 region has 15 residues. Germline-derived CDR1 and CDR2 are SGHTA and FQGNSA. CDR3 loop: CASSFRLASSYEQYF.

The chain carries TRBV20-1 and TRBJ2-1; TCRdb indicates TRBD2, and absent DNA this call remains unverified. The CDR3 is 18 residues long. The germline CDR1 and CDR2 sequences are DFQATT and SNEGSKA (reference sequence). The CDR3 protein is CSARDRGAASNTYNEQFF.

CDR3: CASSQDEADYNTQYF. The rearrangement links TRBV3-1 to TRBJ2-3; TCRdb calls TRBD2, which cannot be checked without DNA. Germline V CDR1 and CDR2: LGHDT, YNNKEL (reference sequence). CDR3 size: 15 residues.

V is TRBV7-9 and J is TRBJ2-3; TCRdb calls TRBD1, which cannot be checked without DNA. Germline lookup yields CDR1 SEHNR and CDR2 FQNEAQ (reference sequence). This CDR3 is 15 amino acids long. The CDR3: CASSLEGRVADTQYF.

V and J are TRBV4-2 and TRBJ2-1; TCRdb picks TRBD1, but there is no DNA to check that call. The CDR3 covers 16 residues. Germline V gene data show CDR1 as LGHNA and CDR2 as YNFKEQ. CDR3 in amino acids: CASSQERSRGGDEQFF.

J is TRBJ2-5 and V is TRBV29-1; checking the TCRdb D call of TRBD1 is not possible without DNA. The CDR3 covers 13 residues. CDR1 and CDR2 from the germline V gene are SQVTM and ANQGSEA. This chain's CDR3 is CSVDRDTQETQYF.

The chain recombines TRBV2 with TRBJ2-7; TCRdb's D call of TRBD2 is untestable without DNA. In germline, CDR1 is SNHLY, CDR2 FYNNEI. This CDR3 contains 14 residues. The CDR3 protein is CASSESSGGYEQYF.

CDR3 region: CASSVVPPGNSGANVLTF. V and J are TRBV9 and TRBJ2-6; the TRBD2 assignment by TCRdb is unverifiable without DNA. Germline lookup yields CDR1 SGDLS and CDR2 YYNGEE. The CDR3 extends over 18 amino acids. Complete variable domain (other parts from reference TRBV9 and TRBJ2-6): DSGVTQTPKHLITATGQRVTLRCSPRSGDLSVYWYQQSLDQGLQFLIQYYNGEERAKGNILERFSAQQFPDLHSELNLSSLELGDSALYFCASSVVPPGNSGANVLTFGAGSRLTVL.

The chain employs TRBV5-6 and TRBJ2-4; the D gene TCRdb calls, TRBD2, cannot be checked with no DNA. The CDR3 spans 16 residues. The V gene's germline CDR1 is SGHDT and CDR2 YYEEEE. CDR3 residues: CASSELAPLAKNIQYF. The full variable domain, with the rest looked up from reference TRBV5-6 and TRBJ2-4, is DAGVTQSPTHLIKTRGQQVTLRCSPKSGHDTVSWYQQALGQGPQFIFQYYEEEERQRGNFPDRFSGHQFPNYSSELNVNALLLGDSALYLCASSELAPLAKNIQYFGAGTRLSVL.

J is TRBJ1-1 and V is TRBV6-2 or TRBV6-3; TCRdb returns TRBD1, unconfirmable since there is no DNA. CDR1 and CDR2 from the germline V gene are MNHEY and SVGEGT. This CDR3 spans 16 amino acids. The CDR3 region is CASESGRLGGDTEAFF.

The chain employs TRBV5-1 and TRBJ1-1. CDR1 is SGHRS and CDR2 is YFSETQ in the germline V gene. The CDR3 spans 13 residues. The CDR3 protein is CASSLSRNTEAFF.

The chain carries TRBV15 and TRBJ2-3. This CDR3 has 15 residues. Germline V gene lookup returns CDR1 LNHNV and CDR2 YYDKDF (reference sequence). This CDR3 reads CATSRDRYRTDTQYF.

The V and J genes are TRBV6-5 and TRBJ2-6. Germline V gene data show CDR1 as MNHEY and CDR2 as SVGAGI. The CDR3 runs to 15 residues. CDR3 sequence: CASSPGLSGANVLTF.

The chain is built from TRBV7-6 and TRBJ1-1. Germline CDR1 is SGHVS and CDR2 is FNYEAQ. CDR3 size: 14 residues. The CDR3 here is CASSLADGPTEAFF.

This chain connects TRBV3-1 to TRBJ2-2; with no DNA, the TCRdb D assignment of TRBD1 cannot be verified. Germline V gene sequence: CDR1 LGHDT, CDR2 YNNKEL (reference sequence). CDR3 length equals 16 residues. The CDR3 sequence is CASSPTRAVGAGELFF.

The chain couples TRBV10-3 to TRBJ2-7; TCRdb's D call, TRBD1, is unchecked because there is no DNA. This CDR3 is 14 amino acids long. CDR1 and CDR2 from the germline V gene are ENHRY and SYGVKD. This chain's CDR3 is CATGRPGQGYEQYF.

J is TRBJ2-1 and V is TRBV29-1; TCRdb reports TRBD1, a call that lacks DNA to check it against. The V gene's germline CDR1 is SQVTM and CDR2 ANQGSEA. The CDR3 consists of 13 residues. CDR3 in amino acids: CSVVQALGNEQFF.

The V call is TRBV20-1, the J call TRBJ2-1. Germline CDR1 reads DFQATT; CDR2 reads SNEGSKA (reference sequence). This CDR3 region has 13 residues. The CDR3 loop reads CSARSSRYNEQFF.

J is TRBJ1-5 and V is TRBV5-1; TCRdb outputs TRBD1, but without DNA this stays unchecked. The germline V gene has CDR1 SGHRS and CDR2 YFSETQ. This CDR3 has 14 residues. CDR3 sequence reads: CASSLAGGDQPQHF.

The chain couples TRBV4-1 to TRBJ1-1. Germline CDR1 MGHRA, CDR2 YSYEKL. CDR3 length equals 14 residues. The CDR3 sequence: CASSQVMLNTEAFF.

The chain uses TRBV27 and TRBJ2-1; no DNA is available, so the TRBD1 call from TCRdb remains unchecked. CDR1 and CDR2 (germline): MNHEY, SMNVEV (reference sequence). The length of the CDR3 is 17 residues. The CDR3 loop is CASSPMPYSARGNEQFF.

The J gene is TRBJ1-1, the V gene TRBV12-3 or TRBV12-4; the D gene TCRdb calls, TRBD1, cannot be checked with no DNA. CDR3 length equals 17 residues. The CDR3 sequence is CASSPPMTGTMNTEAFF.

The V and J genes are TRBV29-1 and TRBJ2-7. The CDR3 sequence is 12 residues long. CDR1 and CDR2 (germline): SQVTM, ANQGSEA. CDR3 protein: CSVVGGPYEQYF.

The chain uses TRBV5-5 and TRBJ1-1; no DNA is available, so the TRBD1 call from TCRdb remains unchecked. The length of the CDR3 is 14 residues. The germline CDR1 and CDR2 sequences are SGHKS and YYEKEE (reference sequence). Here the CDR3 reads CASSLTGGNTEAFF.

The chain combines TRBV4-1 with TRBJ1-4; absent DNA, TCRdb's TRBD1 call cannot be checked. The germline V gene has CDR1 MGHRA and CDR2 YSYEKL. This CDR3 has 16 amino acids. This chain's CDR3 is CASSHPEATPSEKLFF.

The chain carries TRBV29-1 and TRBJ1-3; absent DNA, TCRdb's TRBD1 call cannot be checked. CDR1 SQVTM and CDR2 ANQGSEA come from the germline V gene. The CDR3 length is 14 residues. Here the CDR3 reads CSALVTGAGNTIYF.

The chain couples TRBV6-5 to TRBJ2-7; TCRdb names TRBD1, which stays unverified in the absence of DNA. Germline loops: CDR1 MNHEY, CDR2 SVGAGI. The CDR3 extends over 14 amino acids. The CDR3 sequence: CASSPGTAFYEQYF.

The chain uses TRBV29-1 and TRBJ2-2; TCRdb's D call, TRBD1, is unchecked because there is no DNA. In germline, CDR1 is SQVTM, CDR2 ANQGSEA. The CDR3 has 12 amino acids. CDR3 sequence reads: CTGSSNTGELFF.

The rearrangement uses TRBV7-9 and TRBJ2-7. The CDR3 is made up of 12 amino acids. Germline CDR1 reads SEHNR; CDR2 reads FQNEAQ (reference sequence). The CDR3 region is CASSLGQTEQYF.

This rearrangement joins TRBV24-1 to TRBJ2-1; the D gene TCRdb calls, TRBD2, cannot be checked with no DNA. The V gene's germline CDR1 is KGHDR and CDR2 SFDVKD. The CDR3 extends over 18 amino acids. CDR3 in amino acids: CATSDPTSGGTYYNEQFF.

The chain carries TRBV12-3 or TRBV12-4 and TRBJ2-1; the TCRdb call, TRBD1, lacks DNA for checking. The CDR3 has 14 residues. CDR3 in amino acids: CASMGRDRGDEQFF.